The 28 T cell receptor beta chains below come from one sample, sequenced in a study of cytomegalovirus exposure and HLA in healthy donors (dated by TCRdb to 2016 to 2017). The library was built by means of the immunoSEQ multiplex PCR assay. Drawn from immuneACCESS, this table holds only the in-frame rearrangements with V and J called that TCRdb kept. Clones are partly lost; checked studies trace under half to an unresolved V gene and leave the rest unexplained. For this sample the table gives 220,000 or so clones, of which around four fifths were detected only once. More than 12% of the sample rests with the top ten. Sequenced input: PBMCs. The receptors were sampled from a woman younger than 45 in good health and CMV-seropositive.

J is TRBJ1-2 and V is TRBV7-8, with 7 bases fitting TRBD1. The CDR3 consists of 13 residues. After removal of 5 bases from V and 5 bases from J, the junction contained 5 bases not matched to a gene. Germline V gives CDR1 SGHVS, CDR2 FQNEAQ. The CDR3: CASSEDRSYGYTF. In nucleotides, the CDR3 is TGTGCCAGCAGCGAGGACAGGAGTTATGGCTACACCTTC. The full variable domain, in which reference TRBV7-8 and TRBJ1-2 provide the parts outside the CDR3, is GAGVSQSPRYKVAKRGQDVALRCDPISGHVSLFWYQQALGQGPEFLTYFQNEAQLDKSGLPSDRFFAERPEGSVSTLKIQRTQQEDSAVYLCASSEDRSYGYTFGSGTRLTVV.

This chain uses TRBV11-2 with TRBJ2-7, with D possibly matching TRBD2 (7 bases). V was cut by 4 bases and J by 2 bases, with 12 bases left in between. From germline, CDR1 is SGHAT and CDR2 FQNNGV. This CDR3 region has 14 residues. Here the CDR3 DNA reads TGTGCCAGCAGCTCTTGGGGGGGGCCCTACGAGCAGTACTTC. It encodes CASSSWGGPYEQYF.

The sample holds a few counts of this clone. The chain has TRBV4-1 and TRBJ2-7; no clear D gene. CDR1 and CDR2 from the germline V gene are MGHRA and YSYEKL. This CDR3 is built from 16 residues. The V end lost 4 bases, the J end lost 2 bases, and 18 bases lay between the germline ends. The CDR3 DNA reads TGCGCCAGCAGCCTTAACCCACACATCTCCGCCTACGAGCAGTACTTC. Amino acid sequence: CASSLNPHISAYEQYF.

This chain joins TRBV11-3 and TRBJ1-1; D ambiguous. Trimming pared 5 bases from V and 3 bases from J, leaving 13 bases between. CDR1 is SGHNT and CDR2 is YENEEA in the germline V gene. This CDR3 is 14 amino acids long. CDR3 amino acids: CASSLMTRDTEAFF. CDR3 DNA: TGTGCCAGCAGCCTGATGACACGAGACACTGAAGCTTTCTTT.

The rearrangement links TRBV4-3 to TRBJ1-4; D gene ambiguous. The CDR3 consists of 17 residues. Germline V gene data show CDR1 as LGHNA and CDR2 as YSLEER. The ends were cut back, 0 bases at V and 0 bases at J, with 11 bases in the middle. The CDR3 spells CASSQDIGSATNEKLFF. CDR3 DNA sequence: TGCGCCAGCAGCCAAGATATCGGCAGTGCAACTAATGAAAAACTGTTTTTT.

The J gene is TRBJ2-2, the V gene TRBV9; D tentatively reads TRBD1 or TRBD2 (5 bases each). CDR1 is SGDLS, CDR2 YYNGEE, per germline. V lost 0 bases, J lost 5 bases, and 11 bases lay in between. The CDR3 is made up of 15 amino acids. The CDR3 DNA reads as TGTGCCAGCAGCGTAGTGAGGGGATTAACCGGGGAGCTGTTTTTT. This translates into CASSVVRGLTGELFF. The full variable domain, rest sourced from reference TRBV9 and TRBJ2-2, is DSGVTQTPKHLITATGQRVTLRCSPRSGDLSVYWYQQSLDQGLQFLIQYYNGEERAKGNILERFSAQQFPDLHSELNLSSLELGDSALYFCASSVVRGLTGELFFGEGSRLTVL.

The chain employs TRBV13 and TRBJ2-1; TRBD2 matches 8 bases. V shed 4 bases, J shed 4 bases, and the junction held 9 bases outside the gene matches. CDR1 is PRHDT, CDR2 FYEKMQ, per germline (reference sequence). The CDR3 consists of 16 residues. The DNA of the CDR3 is TGTGCCAGCAGCTCCCTGACTAGCGCAAGTTACAATGAGCAGTTCTTC. Amino acids: CASSSLTSASYNEQFF.

This clone showed up just once. The gene calls are TRBV6-1 and TRBJ2-3, with 9 bases that match TRBD2. With V trimmed by 4 bases and J by 0 bases, 5 bases remained unmatched. CDR1 and CDR2 from the germline V gene are MNHNS and SASEGT. The CDR3 has 16 residues. The CDR3 spells CASSVGTSRSTDTQYF. CDR3 bases: TGTGCCAGCAGTGTTGGGACTAGCAGAAGCACAGATACGCAGTATTTT.

The chain combines TRBV30 with TRBJ1-5; no reliable D call. Germline CDR1 is GTSNPN and CDR2 is SVGIG (reference sequence). This CDR3 has 14 residues. The germline V and J ends were trimmed by 0 bases and 5 bases, with 11 bases remaining between them. This CDR3 is CAWSVGLVDQPQHF. CDR3 coding DNA: TGTGCCTGGAGTGTAGGGCTCGTGGATCAGCCCCAGCATTTT.

The chain couples TRBV2 to TRBJ1-1; no clear D gene. Between the trimmed V and J ends, which lost 6 bases and 7 bases, there was a span of 15 bases. CDR3 length: 13 amino acids. CDR1 is SNHLY and CDR2 is FYNNEI in the germline V gene. The CDR3 is CASRDWPEGEAFF. The CDR3 DNA reads TGTGCCAGCAGAGACTGGCCTGAGGGTGAAGCTTTCTTT.

The chain combines TRBV7-2 with TRBJ1-1; 10 positions match TRBD1. J lost 6 bases, V lost 5 bases, and 9 bases had no gene match. This CDR3 comprises 15 residues. From germline, CDR1 is SGHTA and CDR2 FQGNSA. This chain's CDR3 is CASSPQGDRGPEAFF. CDR3 DNA sequence: TGTGCCAGCAGCCCCCAAGGGGACAGGGGTCCTGAAGCTTTCTTT. The variable domain in full, with the rest retrieved from reference TRBV7-2 and TRBJ1-1, is GAGVSQSPSNKVTEKGKDVELRCDPISGHTALYWYRQSLGQGLEFLIYFQGNSAPDKSGLPSDRFSAERTGGSVSTLTIQRTQQEDSAVYLCASSPQGDRGPEAFFGQGTRLTVV.

The chain joins TRBV28 to TRBJ2-5, with D tentatively TRBD1 or TRBD2 (6 bases each). Germline V gene sequence: CDR1 MDHEN, CDR2 SYDVKM. Deletions cut 3 bases from V and 3 bases from J, with 11 bases between. The CDR3 is 14 amino acids. CDR3 sequence reads: CASSFGGRKETQYF. CDR3 DNA sequence: TGTGCCAGCAGTTTTGGGGGGCGGAAAGAGACCCAGTACTTC. Full variable domain (remainder filled in from reference TRBV28 and TRBJ2-5): DVKVTQSSRYLVKRTGEKVFLECVQDMDHENMFWYRQDPGLGLRLIYFSYDVKMKEKGDIPEGYSVSREKKERFSLILESASTNQTSMYLCASSFGGRKETQYFGPGTRLLVL.

V gene TRBV6-9 combines with J gene TRBJ2-3; no definite D call. Trimming pared 9 bases from V and 1 base from J, leaving 8 bases between. In germline, CDR1 is MNHGY, CDR2 SVAAGI. The CDR3 covers 12 residues. CDR3 loop: CASGRCTDTQYF. CDR3 nucleotide sequence: TGTGCCAGTGGACGGTGCACAGATACGCAGTATTTT.

The chain links TRBV30 to TRBJ1-5, with a weak D call TRBD1 (6 bases). The V end was cut by 1 base, the J end by 5 bases, with 9 bases between. This CDR3 comprises 13 residues. Looked up from germline, CDR1 is GTSNPN and CDR2 is SVGIG (reference sequence). DNA for the CDR3: TGTGCCTGGAGTGCACAGGGAGATCAGCCCCAGCATTTT. Translation: CAWSAQGDQPQHF.

The chain recombines TRBV28 with TRBJ2-1; no reliable D call. V lost 7 bases, J lost 2 bases, and 12 bases lay in between. CDR3 length: 14 residues. The germline V gene encodes CDR1 MDHEN and CDR2 SYDVKM. DNA for the CDR3: TGTGCCAGCATAGGCTATCGGACCTACAATGAGCAGTTCTTC. Amino acids: CASIGYRTYNEQFF.

V usage is TRBV6-1 and J usage is TRBJ2-6, with 7 bases identical to TRBD2. This CDR3 comprises 17 residues. Germline CDR1 is MNHNS and CDR2 is SASEGT. V lost 4 bases to trimming and J lost 0 bases; unmatched junction nucleotides: 6. CDR3 nucleotides: TGTGCCAGCAGTGGTTTAGCGGGCCTCTCTGGGGCCAACGTCCTGACTTTC. Translating it yields CASSGLAGLSGANVLTF.

The chain combines TRBV29-1 with TRBJ1-4; the D gene is possibly TRBD1 (5 bases). Germline lookup yields CDR1 SQVTM and CDR2 ANQGSEA. Trimming took off 3 bases at V and 8 bases at J, with 13 bases between the two ends. CDR3 size: 13 residues. CDR3 in amino acids: CSVERQGGEKLFF. As DNA, the CDR3 is TGCAGCGTTGAGCGTCAGGGTGGGGAAAAACTGTTTTTT. The full variable domain, with the rest looked up from reference TRBV29-1 and TRBJ1-4, is SAVISQKPSRDICQRGTSLTIQCQVDSQVTMMFWYRQQPGQSLTLIATANQGSEATYESGFVIDKFPISRPNLTFSTLTVSNMSPEDSSIYLCSVERQGGEKLFFGSGTQLSVL.

The V call is TRBV6-1, the J call TRBJ2-7, with 7 bases fitting TRBD1. CDR1 and CDR2 from the germline V gene are MNHNS and SASEGT. V dropped 6 bases and J dropped 3; count of bases not matched to a gene: 5. The CDR3 contains 13 residues. CDR3 in DNA: TGTGCCAGCAGGTCGGACAGGCTCTACGAGCAGTACTTC. Translation gives CASRSDRLYEQYF.

The chain joins TRBV27 to TRBJ2-5; D unresolved. Germline V gene lookup returns CDR1 MNHEY and CDR2 SMNVEV (reference sequence). V was cut by 6 bases and J by 1 base, with 9 bases left in between. The CDR3 totals 13 residues. CDR3 in DNA: TGTGCCAGCAGCCCGTCGCGCCAAGAGACCCAGTACTTC. Its translation is CASSPSRQETQYF.

The genes are TRBV28 and TRBJ1-2, with D unresolved. Trimming pared 1 base from V and 3 bases from J, leaving 6 bases between. The CDR3 is made up of 13 amino acids. Germline V CDR1 and CDR2: MDHEN, SYDVKM. CDR3 protein: CASSLSGDYGYTF. CDR3 in DNA: TGTGCCAGCAGTTTATCCGGGGACTATGGCTACACCTTC.

This chain uses TRBV27 with TRBJ2-1, with D unresolved. The CDR3 is made up of 13 amino acids. The V gene's germline CDR1 is MNHEY and CDR2 SMNVEV (reference sequence). V was pared by 1 base and J by 4 bases, with 5 bases between. This CDR3 is CASSLFSYNEQFF. CDR3 coding DNA: TGTGCCAGCAGTTTATTCTCGTACAATGAGCAGTTCTTC.

The chain uses TRBV30 and TRBJ1-4, with 8 bases fitting TRBD1. Germline assignment: CDR1 GTSNPN and CDR2 SVGIG (reference sequence). Trimming removed 0 bases from V and 8 bases from J; junction bases left unmatched: 8. The CDR3 has 15 amino acids. This CDR3 is CAWSVQGGIREKLFF. CDR3 nucleotide sequence: TGTGCCTGGAGTGTACAGGGGGGGATTAGGGAAAAACTGTTTTTT. Drawing the rest from reference TRBV30 and TRBJ1-4, the complete variable domain is SQTIHQWPATLVQPVGSPLSLECTVEGTSNPNLYWYRQAAGRGLQLLFYSVGIGQISSEVPQNLSASRPQDRQFILSSKKLLLSDSGFYLCAWSVQGGIREKLFFGSGTQLSVL.

The chain combines TRBV6-1 with TRBJ2-5; 11 nucleotides line up with TRBD2. The junction had 4 bases not matched to a gene; V was cut back by 2 bases and J by 5 bases. CDR1 MNHNS and CDR2 SASEGT come from the germline V gene. This CDR3 region has 15 residues. The CDR3 bases are TGTGCCAGCAGTGAATTAGCGGGAGGGCTGGAGACCCAGTACTTC. This encodes CASSELAGGLETQYF.

This chain uses TRBV19 with TRBJ2-7; D gene ambiguous. Germline loops: CDR1 LNHDA, CDR2 SQIVND (reference sequence). V lost 0 bases, J lost 7 bases, and 13 bases lay in between. The CDR3 spans 14 residues. CDR3 nucleotide sequence: TGTGCCAGTAGTATAGATCCCGAAGACTTGGAGCAGTACTTC. It codes for CASSIDPEDLEQYF.

Many counts were recorded for this clone. J is TRBJ2-2 and V is TRBV7-2; D is possibly TRBD2 (5 bases). Trimming removed 5 bases at V and 5 bases at J, with 12 bases between. This CDR3 is built from 14 residues. Looked up from germline, CDR1 is SGHTA and CDR2 is FQGNSA. CDR3 sequence (DNA): TGTGCCAGCAGCGACTACCTGAGGACCGGGGAGCTGTTTTTT. Residues: CASSDYLRTGELFF.

This sequence joins TRBV2 and TRBJ2-3, with 12 bases that match TRBD2. V was clipped by 3 bases and J by 3 bases; unmatched bases: 1. The length of the CDR3 is 15 residues. Germline V gene lookup returns CDR1 SNHLY and CDR2 FYNNEI. The CDR3 loop reads CASSDLAGGTDTQYF. CDR3 nucleotide sequence: TGTGCCAGCAGTGACCTAGCGGGAGGGACAGATACGCAGTATTTT.

This clone was seen only a few times. The identical CDR3 is also encoded by other nucleotide sequences in the sample. CDR3 DNA: TGTGCCAGCAGCTTAGGTGGGCTAGCGGAGTACAATGAGCAGTTCTTC. It specifies CASSLGGLAEYNEQFF. V gene TRBV7-8 combines with J gene TRBJ2-1, with 7 bases matching TRBD2. Germline V CDR1 and CDR2: SGHVS, FQNEAQ. This CDR3 is 16 amino acids long. J lost 4 bases, V lost 1 base, and 7 bases had no gene match.

This chain connects TRBV19 to TRBJ2-7; TRBD1 or TRBD2 may be the D gene (5 bases each). Germline CDR1 and CDR2: LNHDA and SQIVND (reference sequence). This CDR3 comprises 15 residues. Trimming shortened V by 3 bases and J by 2 bases, and 14 bases separated the two germline ends. The CDR3 DNA follows: TGTGCCAGTAGTATGTTTATGGGACCGGCCTACGAGCAGTACTTC. Amino acid sequence: CASSMFMGPAYEQYF.